This record looks at one TCR beta chain sequence and its context. Germline CDR1 is WSHSY and CDR2 is SAAADI. The CDR3 spans 12 residues. Trimming left V 9 bases short and J 5 bases short, with 11 bases between. The data are from a study of blood T cell repertoires in COVID-19. Study-wide context: The samples span acute and convalescent COVID-19 from the United States, Italy and Spain. PBMCs, B-cell-depleted T cells, or T cells provided the cDNA or gDNA that made up the material.

Original data processing: How many nucleated cells were present was estimated from reference gene primer amplification. The assay was immunoSEQ multiplex PCR, and TCRdb's table has in-frame clones only and misses some. V, J and clone size derive from that table, while D and trimming were established from the DNA sequence. Among around 170,000 clones listed, over 65% were seen once. The rearrangement links TRBV10-2 to TRBJ1-5; a possible D gene is TRBD1 (5 bases). The sample taken for sequencing was peripheral blood. The sequence was obtained from a woman over 75 with acute or convalescent COVID-19. The CDR3 DNA reads as TGCGCCAGTAACAGGCGATATCAGCCCCAGCATTTT. Its translation is CASNRRYQPQHF.